The rows below give T cell receptor beta chains drawn from one sample of a study of blood T cell repertoires in COVID-19. Method: immunoSEQ multiplex PCR; TCRdb's copy keeps in-frame clones and lacks some. This table holds about 180,000 clones, 75% to 85% found once. The sample was peripheral blood. The origin of the receptors is a woman aged 55 to 70 with COVID-19, enrolled during active disease. Each CDR3 is given with its conserved first and last residue. D genes are given only for firm matches. Rows give clone size only sometimes, using once, few, many, or a class for an expanded clone.

d_call,v_call,j_call,clone_size,cdr3_aa,cdr3_nt
TRBD1,TRBV5-1,TRBJ2-1,-,CASSLAPGQGYNEQFF,TGCGCCAGCAGCTTGGCCCCGGGACAGGGCTACAATGAGCAGTTCTTC
-,TRBV6-5,TRBJ1-3,-,CASSTWGTSGNTIYF,TGTGCCAGCTCCACGTGGGGCACCTCTGGAAACACCATATATTTT
TRBD1,TRBV3-1/TRBV3-2,TRBJ2-3,-,CASSQGTGLLLDTQYF,TGTGCCAGCAGCCAGGGGACAGGGTTGTTATTAGATACGCAGTATTTT
TRBD2,TRBV3-1/TRBV3-2,TRBJ2-3,-,CASSLWTSGVGPDTQYF,TGTGCCAGCAGCCTGTGGACTAGCGGGGTCGGCCCAGATACGCAGTATTTT
-,TRBV2,TRBJ1-2,-,CASSEARRGYTF,TGTGCCAGCAGTGAAGCTCGTCGTGGCTACACCTTC
-,TRBV7-7,TRBJ2-2,-,CASSPRRVERNTGELFF,TGTGCTAGCAGCCCCCGGCGGGTGGAACGAAACACCGGGGAGCTGTTTTTT
TRBD1,TRBV9,TRBJ1-2,few,CASSVGGTAIGGYTF,TGTGCCAGCAGCGTAGGCGGGACAGCTATAGGTGGCTACACCTTC
TRBD2,TRBV6-1,TRBJ2-2,-,CASSEYGLAGGAGELFF,TGTGCCAGCAGTGAATACGGACTAGCGGGGGGTGCCGGGGAGCTGTTTTTT
-,TRBV7-3,TRBJ2-3,-,CASSLGGGTTDTQYF,TGTGCCAGCAGCTTAGGCGGGGGCACCACAGATACGCAGTATTTT
TRBD1,TRBV11-1,TRBJ2-1,-,CASSRDRGLFNEQFF,TGTGCCAGCAGCCGTGACAGGGGTTTATTTAATGAGCAGTTCTTC
-,TRBV7-6,TRBJ2-2,-,CASSLAEQYTGELFF,TGTGCCAGCAGCTTAGCGGAGCAATACACCGGGGAGCTGTTTTTT
TRBD1,TRBV7-3,TRBJ2-7,-,CASSLAGGGYYEQYF,TGTGCCAGCAGCTTAGCAGGGGGCGGCTACTACGAGCAGTACTTC
-,TRBV6-5,TRBJ1-3,-,CASSLGGFSGNTIYF,TGTGCCAGCAGCCTTGGGGGCTTCTCTGGAAACACCATATATTTT
TRBD1,TRBV9,TRBJ1-1,-,CASSVFDRDTEAFF,TGTGCCAGCAGCGTATTTGACAGGGACACTGAAGCTTTCTTT
-,TRBV11-1,TRBJ2-7,-,CASSFSGQNYEQYF,TGTGCCAGCAGCTTCTCGGGACAAAACTACGAGCAGTACTTC
-,TRBV7-7,TRBJ2-2,-,CASSEHRAGELFF,TGTGCTAGCAGCGAACACAGGGCCGGGGAGCTGTTTTTT
-,TRBV11-2,TRBJ1-4,-,CASSPLRGRREKLFF,TGTGCCAGCAGCCCGCTTAGGGGAAGGAGAGAAAAACTGTTTTTT
TRBD2,TRBV25-1,TRBJ2-3,-,CASRDGGADTQYF,TGTGCCAGCAGGGACGGGGGGGCTGATACGCAGTATTTT
-,TRBV28,TRBJ1-2,-,CASSPGKDGGYTF,TGTGCCAGCAGCCCGGGTAAGGATGGTGGCTACACCTTC
-,TRBV6-5,TRBJ1-6,-,CASTRGYNSPLHF,TGTGCCAGCACTAGGGGGTATAATTCACCCCTCCACTTT
TRBD2,TRBV28,TRBJ2-7,few,CASRLSGRDFF,TGTGCCAGCAGACTGAGCGGGAGAGACTTCTTC
-,TRBV18,TRBJ1-6,-,CASSPGQNSPLHF,TGTGCCAGCTCACCCGGACAAAATTCACCCCTCCACTTT
-,TRBV4-2,TRBJ2-2,-,CASSQAVLGGGTGELFF,TGTGCCAGCAGCCAAGCGGTTCTCGGGGGAGGCACCGGGGAGCTGTTTTTT
-,TRBV7-8,TRBJ2-2,once,CASSVRQVANTGELFF,TGTGCCAGCAGCGTACGACAGGTCGCGAACACCGGGGAGCTGTTTTTT
TRBD2,TRBV4-2,TRBJ2-1,-,CASSQEGLGAGVEQFF,TGTGCCAGCAGCCAAGAGGGGCTCGGAGCGGGAGTGGAGCAGTTCTTC
TRBD1,TRBV7-2,TRBJ1-1,-,CASNPSLDRDTEAFF,TGTGCCAGCAACCCATCTCTCGACAGGGACACTGAAGCTTTCTTT
TRBD1,TRBV28,TRBJ1-6,once,CASSSGQGLSNSPLHF,TGTGCCAGCAGTTCAGGACAGGGCCTGTCTAATTCACCCCTCCACTTT
-,TRBV18,TRBJ1-1,-,CASSQVRGWIENTEAFF,TGTGCCAGCTCACAAGTCAGGGGATGGATAGAAAACACTGAAGCTTTCTTT
TRBD2,TRBV6-5,TRBJ2-1,few,CASSPSGVYNEQFF,TGTGCCAGCAGTCCTAGCGGGGTTTACAATGAGCAGTTCTTC
TRBD1,TRBV7-2,TRBJ2-7,-,CASSLKTGGFRSYEQYF,TGTGCCAGCAGTTTGAAGACAGGGGGCTTCAGGTCCTACGAGCAGTACTTC
-,TRBV28,TRBJ1-5,-,CASSFQAGVGGDASGNQPQHF,TGTGCCAGCAGTTTTCAGGCCGGGGTCGGAGGAGATGCTTCTGGCAATCAGCCCCAGCATTTT
TRBD2,TRBV7-9,TRBJ2-5,once,CASRASTASGGETQYF,TGTGCCAGCAGAGCTTCGACGGCTAGCGGGGGAGAGACCCAGTACTTC
TRBD2,TRBV5-1,TRBJ2-3,-,CASSGRGGSNTQYF,TGCGCCAGCTCGGGGCGGGGGGGCTCGAATACGCAGTATTTT
TRBD2,TRBV28,TRBJ2-7,-,CASSRTSGSSYEQYF,TGTGCCAGCAGCAGGACTAGCGGGAGCTCCTACGAGCAGTACTTC
-,TRBV12-2,TRBJ1-5,few,CASRLVPQDQPQHF,TGTGCAAGTCGCTTAGTTCCACAGGATCAGCCCCAGCATTTT
-,TRBV11-2,TRBJ1-4,-,CASSPQLNLRGGIEKLFF,TGTGCCAGCAGCCCACAGCTTAACCTCCGGGGAGGGATTGAAAAACTGTTTTTT
TRBD2,TRBV5-4,TRBJ2-2,-,CASSSGTSVYTGELFF,TGTGCCAGCAGCTCCGGGACTAGCGTGTACACCGGGGAGCTGTTTTTT
TRBD1,TRBV28,TRBJ2-2,-,CASSRDRGFAGELFF,TGTGCCAGCAGTCGTGACAGGGGGTTCGCCGGGGAGCTGTTTTTT
-,TRBV4-1,TRBJ1-4,-,CASSQNSVAANEKLFF,TGCGCCAGCAGCCAAAATTCAGTGGCGGCTAATGAAAAACTGTTTTTT
-,TRBV15,TRBJ1-2,once,CATSRFRETVNYGYTF,TGTGCCACCAGCAGGTTCCGGGAGACAGTTAACTATGGCTACACCTTC
-,TRBV12-3/TRBV12-4,TRBJ1-4,-,CASSFYRSKLFF,TGTGCCAGCAGTTTTTACAGGTCTAAACTGTTTTTT
TRBD2,TRBV29-1,TRBJ2-5,-,CSAGTSGRRETQYF,TGCAGCGCCGGGACTAGCGGGAGGAGGGAGACCCAGTACTTC
TRBD1,TRBV7-9,TRBJ2-5,many,CASTDRVQTQYF,TGTGCCAGCACGGACAGGGTACAGACCCAGTACTTC
-,TRBV4-2,TRBJ2-5,-,CASSQEARQETQYF,TGTGCCAGCAGCCAAGAGGCTAGACAAGAGACCCAGTACTTC
TRBD2,TRBV4-2,TRBJ2-7,few,CASSQDQTSGTYEQYF,TGTGCCAGCAGCCAAGATCAGACTAGCGGGACTTACGAGCAGTACTTC
-,TRBV10-3,TRBJ2-7,-,CAISPTGTNEQYF,TGTGCCATCAGTCCCACCGGGACAAACGAGCAGTACTTC
TRBD1,TRBV28,TRBJ2-1,-,CASNRTGQNYNEQFF,TGTGCCAGCAATCGGACAGGGCAAAACTACAATGAGCAGTTCTTC